This TCR beta chain originates from a study of shared clonotypes between healthy human individuals. Overall study findings and caveats: Clonotype sharing among the donors was expected to vary with sequencing depth. The naive CD4 repertoires of several donors were compared, and roughly 5% of clonotypes were shared.

Concerning this clone: Its specificity is not known.

A split of CD4+ cells into CD45RA+ naive and CD45RA-negative memory subsets was performed. Germline-derived CDR1 and CDR2 are ENHRY and SYGVKD. CDR3 size: 14 residues. V lost 6 bases, J lost 3 bases, and 5 bases stayed unmatched. Sequencing was performed with immunoSEQ multiplex PCR; in TCRdb, only in-frame clones are kept and a portion is missing. In the table there are approximately 2.5 million clones, just over 90% of which are singletons. V usage is TRBV10-3 and J usage is TRBJ2-1; 7 bases are a match to TRBD2. Sample: naive CD4+ T cells sorted from blood. As to subset: CD45RA+ positively selected. This TCR was recovered from a man aged 18 to 30 in good health. This chain's CDR3 is CAIRPGLNYNEQFF. In nucleotides, the CDR3 is TGTGCCATCAGGCCGGGACTAAACTACAATGAGCAGTTCTTC.